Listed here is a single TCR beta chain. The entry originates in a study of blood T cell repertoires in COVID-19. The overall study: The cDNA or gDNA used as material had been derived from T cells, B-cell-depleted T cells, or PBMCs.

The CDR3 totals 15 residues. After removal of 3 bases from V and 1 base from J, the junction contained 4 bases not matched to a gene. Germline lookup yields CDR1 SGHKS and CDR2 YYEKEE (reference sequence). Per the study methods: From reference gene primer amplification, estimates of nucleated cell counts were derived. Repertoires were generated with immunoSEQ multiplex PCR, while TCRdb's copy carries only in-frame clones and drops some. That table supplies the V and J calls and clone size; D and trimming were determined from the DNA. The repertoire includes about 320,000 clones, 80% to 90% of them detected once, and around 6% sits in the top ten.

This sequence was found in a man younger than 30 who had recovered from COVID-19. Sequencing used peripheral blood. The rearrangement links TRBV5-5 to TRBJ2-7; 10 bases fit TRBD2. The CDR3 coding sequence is TGTGCCAGCAGCTCAGGGACTAGCGCATCCTACGAGCAGTACTTC. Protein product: CASSSGTSASYEQYF.